The clone carrying this T cell receptor beta chain was seen a single time. The CDR3 is made up of 15 amino acids. The germline CDR1 and CDR2 sequences are DFQATT and SNEGSKA (reference sequence). The V segment lost 3 bases and the J segment 5 bases; nucleotides outside the gene matches: 8. The sample originates from a study of blood T cell repertoires in COVID-19. Study at large: The samples span acute and convalescent COVID-19 from the United States, Italy and Spain. PBMCs, B-cell-depleted T cells, or T cells were the source of the cDNA or gDNA that made up the material.

Participants, about 18 to 90 years old, spanned 25 or so US areas. The study assigned cohorts using participant-reported clinical history. Data came from immunoSEQ multiplex PCR; TCRdb stores just in-frame clones and leaves some out. The profile shows 220,000 or so clones, 85% to 90% of them singletons. The chain links TRBV20-1 to TRBJ2-1; 9 nucleotides align to TRBD1. The sample comprised PBMCs or T cells enriched from blood (not recorded which). This clonotype originated in a woman aged 18-30 years in a cohort exposed to, infected with or recovered from COVID-19 (not recorded which). CDR3 DNA: TGCAGTGCTAGTCCCCGACAGGGGGATGACAATGAGCAGTTCTTC. Translating gives CSASPRQGDDNEQFF.